The clone carrying this TCR beta chain was seen only once. The sample belongs to a study of control samples from healthy donors and cancer patients. CDR1 and CDR2 from the germline V gene are SGHRS and YFSETQ. CDR3 length equals 14 residues. The V and J ends lost 0 bases and 3 bases, in that order; junction bases with no gene match: 1. The assay was immunoSEQ multiplex PCR, and TCRdb's table has in-frame clones only and misses some. The table shows some 160,000 clones, with roughly 89% occurring only once. V is TRBV5-1 and J is TRBJ2-3; 7 bases fit TRBD1. Sequencing was performed on blood. The TCR comes from a man younger than 45 in good health. CDR3 nucleotides: TGCGCCAGCAGCTTGGAGGGACAGACAGATACGCAGTATTTT. This codes for CASSLEGQTDTQYF.